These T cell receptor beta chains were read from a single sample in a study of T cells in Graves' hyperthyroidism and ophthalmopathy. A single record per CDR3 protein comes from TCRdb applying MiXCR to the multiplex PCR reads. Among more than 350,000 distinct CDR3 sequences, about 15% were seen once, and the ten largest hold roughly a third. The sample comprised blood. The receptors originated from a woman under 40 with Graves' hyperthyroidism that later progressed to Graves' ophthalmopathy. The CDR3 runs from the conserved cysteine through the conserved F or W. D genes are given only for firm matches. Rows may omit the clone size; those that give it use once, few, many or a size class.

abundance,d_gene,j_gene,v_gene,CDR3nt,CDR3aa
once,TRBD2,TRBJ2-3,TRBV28,TGTGCCAGCAGTTTCGGGACTAGCGGGATCTCAGATACGCAGTATTTT,CASSFGTSGISDTQYF
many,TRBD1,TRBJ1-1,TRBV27,TGTGCCAGCAGTTTAATAGGGACAGGGGGCACTGAAGCTTTCTTT,CASSLIGTGGTEAFF
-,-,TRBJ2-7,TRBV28,TGTGCCAGCCAAAAGGGGTCGTTTGAGCAGTACTTC,CASQKGSFEQYF
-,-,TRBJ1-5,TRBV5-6,TGTGCCAGCAGCTTGATGGGGGCGCGCAATCAGCCCCAGCATTTT,CASSLMGARNQPQHF
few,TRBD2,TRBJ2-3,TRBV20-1,TGCAGTGCCACTCCTTTTAGGGCGGGGGGGACAGATACGCAGTATTTT,CSATPFRAGGTDTQYF
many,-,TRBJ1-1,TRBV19,TGTGCCAGTAGACTGCGGACAGTGAACACTGAAGCTTTCTTT,CASRLRTVNTEAFF
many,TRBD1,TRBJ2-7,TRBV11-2,TGTGCCAGCTGCCGGGACAGGGGCCCGAATGAGCAGTACTTC,CASCRDRGPNEQYF
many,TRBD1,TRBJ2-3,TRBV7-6,TGTGCCAGCAGCTTGTGGACAGGGTTGAGTGATACGCAGTATTTT,CASSLWTGLSDTQYF
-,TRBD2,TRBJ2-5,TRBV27,TGTGCCAGCAGGTCCGGGGGGGGGAGGGAGACCCAGTACTTC,CASRSGGGRETQYF
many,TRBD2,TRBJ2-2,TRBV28,TGTGCCAGCAGTTTGGTGGCGGGAGTAGCGGGAAAGAACACCGGGGAGCTGTTTTTT,CASSLVAGVAGKNTGELFF
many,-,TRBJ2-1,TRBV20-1,TGCAGTGCTAGCCCGCAGGGGAGTGAGCAGTTCTTC,CSASPQGSEQFF
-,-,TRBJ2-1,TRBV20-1,TGCAGTGCTACCGGGACCACTAATGAGCAGTTCTTC,CSATGTTNEQFF
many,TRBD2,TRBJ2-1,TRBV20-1,TGCAGTGCCACGGGGGGCGGGACTAGGCAGTTCTTC,CSATGGGTRQFF
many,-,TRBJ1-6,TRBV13,TGTGCCAGCAGCTCGACAGGTGCAAATTCACCCCTCCACTTT,CASSSTGANSPLHF
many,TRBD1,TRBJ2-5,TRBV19,TGTGCCAGTAGCTCTCGGATGGATTACAGGGGGCGGGAGACCCAGTACTTC,CASSSRMDYRGRETQYF
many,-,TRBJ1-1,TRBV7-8,TGTGCCAGCAGGTCTAGGGCGGCGAACACTGAAGCTTTCTTT,CASRSRAANTEAFF
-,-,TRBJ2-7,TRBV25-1,TGTGCCAGCAGTAATCCCGGGTACGAGCAGTACTTC,CASSNPGYEQYF
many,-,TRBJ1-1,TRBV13,TGTGCCAGCAGCGCCTGGAACACTGAAGCTTTCTTT,CASSAWNTEAFF
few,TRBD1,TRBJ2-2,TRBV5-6,TGTGCCAGCAGCTTCCGGGACAGAGGCTCTCACGGGGAGCTGTTTTTT,CASSFRDRGSHGELFF
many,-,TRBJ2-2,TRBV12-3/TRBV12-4,TGTGCCAGCAGTTTAATTGCGAACACCGGGGAGCTGTTTTTT,CASSLIANTGELFF
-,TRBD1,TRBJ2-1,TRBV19,TGTGCCAGTAGCGGACAGGGGTTTTTTTGGAATGAGCAGTTCTTC,CASSGQGFFWNEQFF
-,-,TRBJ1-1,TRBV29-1,TGCAGCGCCCACCTGTCCCACACTGAAGCTTTCTTT,CSAHLSHTEAFF
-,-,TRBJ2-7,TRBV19,TGTGCCAGTAGTATAGGAGTCTCCGGGCGCGACGAGCAGTACTTC,CASSIGVSGRDEQYF
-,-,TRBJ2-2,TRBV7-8,TGTGCCAGCAGCCCCCGCAGGTTGTATACGCTGGAGGAGCTGTTTTTT,CASSPRRLYTLEELFF
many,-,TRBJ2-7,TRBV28,TGTGCCAGCAGAGAAGTCCTCCCACAGGGCGCCAGTCGGACCGTGCAGTACTTC,CASREVLPQGASRTVQYF
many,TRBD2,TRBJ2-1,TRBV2,TGTGCCAGCAGTGAACAGTCTAGCGGGAGGATCTGGTCCTACAATGAGCAGTTCTTC,CASSEQSSGRIWSYNEQFF
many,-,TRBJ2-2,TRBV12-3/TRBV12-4,TGTGCCAGCAGTTTCGACCCTGGCACCGGGGAGCTGTTTTTT,CASSFDPGTGELFF
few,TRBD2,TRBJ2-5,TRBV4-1,TGCGCCAGCAGCCAAGATGAGGCGGGGGGTTTAGAGACCCAGTACTTC,CASSQDEAGGLETQYF
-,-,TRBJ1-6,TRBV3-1,TGTGCCAGCAGCCAATTAATCGGGGGGTTCTCCTATAATTCACCCCTCCACTTT,CASSQLIGGFSYNSPLHF
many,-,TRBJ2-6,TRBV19,TGTGCCAGTACCATTCGGGGGACAGCCGAACGCTCTGGGGCCAACGTCCTGACTTTC,CASTIRGTAERSGANVLTF
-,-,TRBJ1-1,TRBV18,TGTGCCAGCTCCACGGAGTCGGGGGTACGGACTGAAGCTTTCTTT,CASSTESGVRTEAFF
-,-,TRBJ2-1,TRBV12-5,TGTGCTAGTGGTTGGGTGGGGGGGCCGTCGTCCTACAGTGAGCAGTTCTTC,CASGWVGGPSSYSEQFF
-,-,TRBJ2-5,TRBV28,TGTGCCAGTTTCCCAGCCCGGACAGTACAAGAGACCCAGTACTTC,CASFPARTVQETQYF
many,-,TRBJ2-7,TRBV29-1,TGCAGCGTTGACGACAGCGCCTACGAGCAGTACTTC,CSVDDSAYEQYF
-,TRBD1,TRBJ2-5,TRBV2,TGTGCCAGCAGGGTACAGGGGACGCAAGAGACCCAGTACTTC,CASRVQGTQETQYF
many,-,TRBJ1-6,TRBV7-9,TGTGCCAGCAGCTTAGACATGGGGGAGTGGAATTCACCCCTCCACTTT,CASSLDMGEWNSPLHF
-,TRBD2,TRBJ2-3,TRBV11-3,TGTGCCAGCAGCTTCGGACTAGCGGGGACCACAGATACGCAGTATTTT,CASSFGLAGTTDTQYF
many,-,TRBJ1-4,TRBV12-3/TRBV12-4,TGTGCCAGCAGTTTTTTTCCCCGCGGGGAGGCAGCTAATGAAAAACTGTTTTTT,CASSFFPRGEAANEKLFF
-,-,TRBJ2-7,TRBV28,TGTGCCAGCAGTATACTTGGGAGCCCCTACGAGCAGTACTTC,CASSILGSPYEQYF
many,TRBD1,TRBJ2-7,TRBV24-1,TGTGCCACCAGTGATGGGCGGACAGGGGGCGATTCTTCCTACGAGCAGTACTTC,CATSDGRTGGDSSYEQYF
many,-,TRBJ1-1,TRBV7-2,TGTGCCAGCAAGGCTCCATACACGTCGTGGACTGAAGCTTTCTTT,CASKAPYTSWTEAFF
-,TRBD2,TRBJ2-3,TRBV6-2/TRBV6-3,TGTGCCAGCCGCCCGGGACTAGCGGGATTCTCAGATACGCAGTATTTT,CASRPGLAGFSDTQYF
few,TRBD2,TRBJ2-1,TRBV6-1,TGTGCCAGCAGACATAGCGGGATTAGCAATGAGCAGTTCTTC,CASRHSGISNEQFF
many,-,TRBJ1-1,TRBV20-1,TGCAGTGCCCACAGGAACACTGAAGCTTTCTTT,CSAHRNTEAFF
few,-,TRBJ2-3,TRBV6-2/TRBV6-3,TGTGCCAGCAGAACCTTGCTTAACTATATCACAGATACGCAGTATTTT,CASRTLLNYITDTQYF
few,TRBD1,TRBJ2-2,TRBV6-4,TGTGCCAGCAGTCCCGTGGGACAGCAGTTCGGGGAGCTGTTTTTT,CASSPVGQQFGELFF
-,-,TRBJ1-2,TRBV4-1,TGCGCCAGCAGCCGCGCCATTATAGGCTATGGCTACACCTTC,CASSRAIIGYGYTF
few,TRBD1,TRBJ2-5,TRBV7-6,TGTGCCAGCAGCTTCCAATCCGGGACAGTGCGGCAAGAGACCCAGTACTTC,CASSFQSGTVRQETQYF
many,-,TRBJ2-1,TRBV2,TGTGCCAGCATCCACTCCCGGAGGAAGCAGTTCTTC,CASIHSRRKQFF
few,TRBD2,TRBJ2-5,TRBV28,TGTGCCAGCAGTCTGGTGGGAGGGACGGCCCAAGAGACCCAGTACTTC,CASSLVGGTAQETQYF
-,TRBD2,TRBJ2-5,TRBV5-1,TGCGCCAGCAGGGATTGGACTAGCGGGAGTTCAGAGACCCAGTACTTC,CASRDWTSGSSETQYF
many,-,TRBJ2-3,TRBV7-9,TGTGCCAGCAACCCCGATGGCACAGATACGCAGTATTTT,CASNPDGTDTQYF
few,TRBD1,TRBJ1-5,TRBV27,TGTGCCAGCAGTCCACGACAGGGGTTTGGCAATCAGCCCCAGCATTTT,CASSPRQGFGNQPQHF
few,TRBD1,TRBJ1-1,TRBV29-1,TGCAGCGTTGAGATGGACAGGAGTGAAGCTTTCTTT,CSVEMDRSEAFF
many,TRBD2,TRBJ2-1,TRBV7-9,TGTGCCAGCAGCGGACTAGCGGGGTTTAATGAGCAGTTCTTC,CASSGLAGFNEQFF
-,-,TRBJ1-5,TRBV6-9,TGTGCCAGCAGTGGGACGGTTTATAGCAATCAGCCCCAGCATTTT,CASSGTVYSNQPQHF
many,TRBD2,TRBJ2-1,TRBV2,TGTGCCAGCAGGCGGACTAGTTACAATGAGCAGTTCTTC,CASRRTSYNEQFF
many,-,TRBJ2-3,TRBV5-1,TGCGCCAGCAGCGCGGCCTTGGGCACAGATACGCAGTATTTT,CASSAALGTDTQYF
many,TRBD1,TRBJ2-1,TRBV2,TGTGCCAGCAGCGCCAGGACAGGGAGAGACAATGAGCAGTTCTTC,CASSARTGRDNEQFF